The 4 T cell receptor beta chains in this list originate from one sample, sequenced in a study of cytomegalovirus exposure and HLA in healthy donors. Libraries were prepared by immunoSEQ multiplex PCR; TCRdb keeps only in-frame clonotypes and omits some of them. The repertoire holds about 140,000 clones, with roughly four fifths as singletons. Sequencing was carried out using PBMCs. The origin of the receptors is a man aged 25 to 40 in good health and CMV-seropositive.

The J gene is TRBJ2-1, the V gene TRBV9, with TRBD2 matching over 9 bases. From germline, CDR1 is SGDLS and CDR2 YYNGEE. CDR3 length equals 15 residues. V gave up 2 bases and J gave up 5 bases; unmatched junction bases: 5. The CDR3 here is CASSVGTSLNNEQFF. The CDR3 DNA sequence: TGTGCCAGCAGCGTGGGGACTAGCCTGAACAATGAGCAGTTCTTC.

The chain carries TRBV5-1 and TRBJ2-1; D gene unclear. Germline V gene lookup returns CDR1 SGHRS and CDR2 YFSETQ. This CDR3 is 13 amino acids long. V shed 4 bases and J shed 7 bases, with 12 bases lying between them. The CDR3 region has the DNA TGCGCCAGCAGCGCTCTAACTGAAAATGAGCAGTTCTTC. Translating gives CASSALTENEQFF.

This chain connects TRBV28 to TRBJ1-5; D remains unclear. CDR1 and CDR2 from the germline V gene are MDHEN and SYDVKM. This CDR3 region has 14 residues. The ends were cut back, 7 bases at V and 6 bases at J, with 16 bases in the middle. The CDR3 DNA reads TGTGCCAGCACCCTCCTCGGGATTAGTCAGCCCCAGCATTTT. Encoded protein: CASTLLGISQPQHF.

The chain uses TRBV19 and TRBJ2-3; 9 nucleotides align to TRBD2. The CDR3 extends over 12 amino acids. Germline V gene data show CDR1 as LNHDA and CDR2 as SQIVND (reference sequence). V gave up 10 bases and J gave up 4 bases; unmatched junction bases: 3. Written as DNA, the CDR3 is TGTGCCACCGGCGGGGGGGCAGATACGCAGTATTTT. Residues: CATGGGADTQYF.